Each of the 15 T cell receptor beta chains below was sequenced from the same sample in a study of T-cell memory formation after mild COVID-19. TCRdb processed the 5' RACE reads anew with MiXCR; each CDR3 protein has one entry. The repertoire consists of more than 85,000 distinct CDR3 sequences, with over 8.5% occurring once and the leading ten covering roughly 40%. Sequencing was performed on PBMCs or a T cell subset sorted from them (not recorded which). The receptors were sampled from a man aged 18 to 29 who had mild COVID-19 (a few samples of this study predate the infection). Cell type and time point are not known.

This sequence joins TRBV11-2 and TRBJ2-5; 9 nucleotides align to TRBD1. Trimming removed 6 bases from V and 1 base from J; junction bases left unmatched: 21. Germline-derived CDR1 and CDR2 are SGHAT and FQNNGV. CDR3 length equals 20 residues. The CDR3 nucleotides are TGTGCCAGCAGACCATACCGGGACAGGGAGTTTGAAGGCAGCCAAGAGACCCAGTACTTC. This gives the protein CASRPYRDREFEGSQETQYF.

This clonotype was picked up many times. This rearrangement joins TRBV29-1 to TRBJ1-1; D gene unclear. CDR3 length equals 11 residues. The germline gives CDR1 SQVTM, CDR2 ANQGSEA. V was clipped by 3 bases and J by 3 bases, with 5 bases between them. CDR3 sequence reads: CSVEADTEAFF. The CDR3 DNA reads TGCAGCGTTGAGGCGGACACTGAAGCTTTCTTT.

The rearrangement links TRBV5-1 to TRBJ2-7; tentative D call: TRBD2 (5 bases). Germline-derived CDR1 and CDR2 are SGHRS and YFSETQ. V lost 4 bases to trimming and J lost 2 bases, with 19 bases between them. CDR3 size: 16 residues. The CDR3 coding sequence is TGCGCCAGCAGCCCTCTCGGGCCTCACGGGACCTACGAGCAGTACTTC. It is translated as CASSPLGPHGTYEQYF.

V gene TRBV4-2 combines with J gene TRBJ2-4; 13 nucleotides align to TRBD2. Germline V gene data show CDR1 as LGHNA and CDR2 as YNFKEQ. This CDR3 is built from 21 residues. J lost 0 bases, V lost 1 base, and 12 bases had no gene match. The CDR3 region has the DNA TGTGCCAGCAGCCAAGCCCGCGGGACTAGCGGGGAAATTTTAGCCAAAAACATTCAGTACTTC. Its protein is CASSQARGTSGEILAKNIQYF.

The rearrangement links TRBV7-9 to TRBJ2-7, with D uncertain. Germline loops: CDR1 SEHNR, CDR2 FQNEAQ (reference sequence). This CDR3 spans 14 amino acids. The V end lost 1 base, the J end lost 2 bases, and 9 bases lay between the germline ends. The DNA for the CDR3 is TGTGCCAGCAGCTTAGAAATCGCTGCCTACGAGCAGTACTTC. It yields the protein CASSLEIAAYEQYF. Combining the CDR3 with reference TRBV7-9 and TRBJ2-7 gives the whole variable domain DTGVSQNPRHKITKRGQNVTFRCDPISEHNRLYWYRQTLGQGPEFLTYFQNEAQLEKSRLLSDRFSAERPKGSFSTLEIQRTEQGDSAMYLCASSLEIAAYEQYFGPGTRLTVT.

The J gene is TRBJ2-5, the V gene TRBV11-2; 12 nucleotides align to TRBD2. With V trimmed by 2 bases and J by 4 bases, 11 bases remained unmatched. The CDR3 has 18 amino acids. The germline V gene has CDR1 SGHAT and CDR2 FQNNGV. The CDR3 DNA is TGTGCCAGCAGCTTACCTCGGCTAGCGGGGGGGCCTCGAGAGACCCAGTACTTC. This encodes CASSLPRLAGGPRETQYF.

This chain uses TRBV19 with TRBJ2-3; the match to TRBD2 covers 7 bases. The V gene's germline CDR1 is LNHDA and CDR2 SQIVND (reference sequence). J was trimmed by 5 bases and V by 6 bases; bases with no gene match: 11. The CDR3 runs to 15 residues. CDR3 nucleotides: TGTGCCAGTAGCGACGGGCGGGAGTTCGGAGATACGCAGTATTTT. Residues: CASSDGREFGDTQYF.

This clonotype was observed a handful of times. The rearrangement links TRBV6-5 to TRBJ2-7; TRBD1 aligns across 10 bases. The CDR3 has 14 residues. The junction had 4 bases not matched to a gene; V was cut back by 6 bases and J by 2 bases. Germline values: CDR1 MNHEY, CDR2 SVGAGI. CDR3: CASSIGQGAYEQYF. In nucleotides, the CDR3 is TGTGCCAGCAGCATAGGACAGGGGGCCTACGAGCAGTACTTC.

V usage is TRBV11-2 and J usage is TRBJ2-7; TRBD2 agrees at 8 bases. The ends lost 4 bases at V and 6 bases at J; junction bases unmatched: 5. The length of the CDR3 is 13 residues. The germline V gene encodes CDR1 SGHAT and CDR2 FQNNGV. CDR3 sequence (DNA): TGTGCCAGCAGCTCAAGCGGGAGCGCCGAGCAGTACTTC. Amino acid sequence: CASSSSGSAEQYF.

This clonotype was picked up a small number of times. The CDR3 loop reads CASSLEAGALLGTDTQYF. CDR3 DNA: TGCGCCAGCAGCTTGGAGGCGGGGGCCCTCTTAGGCACAGATACGCAGTATTTT. The V gene is TRBV5-1, the J gene TRBJ2-3; tentatively, D is TRBD2 (7 bases). The CDR3 is made up of 18 amino acids. The V gene lost 0 bases and the J gene lost 1 base, with 18 bases spanning the gap. Germline values: CDR1 SGHRS, CDR2 YFSETQ.

This clonotype appeared many times. The chain employs TRBV29-1 and TRBJ2-3; D not certain. The CDR3 length is 13 residues. The V gene lost 7 bases and the J gene lost 0 bases, with 11 bases spanning the gap. Germline V CDR1 and CDR2: SQVTM, ANQGSEA. This chain's CDR3 is CSGDTDSTDTQYF. In DNA, the CDR3 is TGCAGCGGTGACACAGACAGCACAGATACGCAGTATTTT.

The V gene is TRBV3-1, the J gene TRBJ2-2; TRBD2 matches at 13 bases. Germline V lookup: CDR1 LGHDT, CDR2 YNNKEL (reference sequence). V lost 0 bases, J lost 5 bases, and 3 bases stayed unmatched. The CDR3 totals 17 residues. The DNA for the CDR3 is TGTGCCAGCAGCCAAGACCGACTAGCGGGGGGAACCGGGGAGCTGTTTTTT. The encoded protein is CASSQDRLAGGTGELFF.

This clonotype was seen a single time. This rearrangement joins TRBV7-2 to TRBJ2-1; D gene uncertain. The germline V gene has CDR1 SGHTA and CDR2 FQGNSA. The V gene lost 0 bases and the J gene lost 8 bases, with 8 bases spanning the gap. The CDR3 is 13 amino acids. CDR3 loop: CASSLAAGYEQFF. For the CDR3, the DNA is TGTGCCAGCAGCTTAGCGGCAGGTTATGAGCAGTTCTTC.

This chain connects TRBV12-3 or TRBV12-4 to TRBJ1-6; tentative D call: TRBD1 (5 bases). V was shortened by 5 bases and J by 12 bases, with 14 bases between the two germline ends. This CDR3 region has 13 residues. CDR3: CASSPGDPGPLHF. The CDR3 DNA follows: TGTGCCAGCAGTCCGGGGGACCCCGGACCCCTCCACTTT.

The chain employs TRBV4-2 and TRBJ2-2; unclear D gene. Trimming took 3 bases from V and 0 from J, leaving 8 bases between them. This CDR3 region has 15 residues. CDR1 is LGHNA and CDR2 is YNFKEQ in the germline V gene. This chain's CDR3 is CASSQGLANTGELFF. The CDR3 bases are TGTGCCAGCAGCCAGGGCCTAGCGAACACCGGGGAGCTGTTTTTT.